The sequence of this T cell receptor beta chain was determined in a study of blood T cell repertoires in COVID-19. Germline trimming cut 8 bases from V and 0 bases from J; bases unmatched to any gene: 4. Per germline, CDR1 MNHEY and CDR2 SVGAGI. CDR3 length: 14 residues. Some clones are missing from TCRdb's copy, which holds only in-frame ones; the method was immunoSEQ multiplex PCR. This table holds some 270,000 clones, almost 90% found once. During active infection, Seattle patients enrolled and were then monitored through disease. The rearrangement joins TRBV6-5 to TRBJ2-1; TRBD1 matches at 7 bases. The specimen was peripheral blood. The sequence came from a woman aged 60-75 years with COVID-19, enrolled during active disease. CDR3 residues: CASWDSGSYNEQFF. The CDR3 DNA sequence: TGTGCCAGCTGGGACAGTGGCTCCTACAATGAGCAGTTCTTC.